This TCR beta chain was documented in a study of breast tumors, draining lymph nodes, adjacent tissues. Overall study findings and caveats: Data fit most tumor T cells coming from lymph node, expanding in tumor. The lymph node origin of tumor T cells was framed as consistent with a hypothesis, not demonstrated. Tumor repertoires ranked between lymph nodes and nontumor tissue in diversity, with V and J gene preferences.

In germline, CDR1 is SGHAT, CDR2 FQNNGV. Trimming pared 5 bases from V and 3 bases from J, leaving 17 bases between. This CDR3 comprises 15 residues. Samples came from axillary lymph nodes draining the breast cancer. This clonotype has a handful of counts. Antigen specificity is unknown. TCRdb re-called the multiplex PCR reads through MiXCR, storing one row per CDR3 protein. The table has 250,000 or so distinct CDR3 sequences, over 25% seen once. The specimen sequenced was axillary lymph node tissue. V is TRBV11-2 and J is TRBJ2-7; D not certain. This sequence originates from a female donor with breast cancer. Some clones in this sample may be carry-over from other donors' samples. The CDR3 region has the DNA TGTGCCAGCAGCCTAGGTCGAGGACCGGTCTACGAGCAGTACTTC. The encoded protein is CASSLGRGPVYEQYF.